These T cell receptor beta chains were read from a single sample in a study of blood T cells in healthy people across ages. TCRdb used MiXCR to reprocess the 5' RACE reads, holding one entry per CDR3 protein. This table has approximately 350,000 distinct CDR3 sequences, approximately 51% appearing once. The sequenced material came from blood. The receptor source for this set is a man aged 60 to 75 in good health. CDR3s include the opening cysteine and the closing phenylalanine or tryptophan. Fields, in order: V gene, J gene, clone size, D gene, CDR3 protein, CDR3 DNA. The D gene is left open where the match is weak. Clone size is shown for a subset of rows, as once, few, many or a class of expanded clone.

TRBV28,TRBJ2-4,once,TRBD1,CASSFEGGRNIQYF,TGTGCCAGCAGTTTCGAAGGGGGCCGAAACATTCAGTACTTC
TRBV7-8,TRBJ2-2,.,TRBD2,CASNSNGGIRDTGELFF,TGTGCCAGCAACTCTAACGGGGGGATAAGGGACACCGGGGAGCTGTTTTTT
TRBV6-6,TRBJ2-7,many,.,CASSYREYEQYF,TGTGCCAGCAGTTACAGGGAATACGAGCAGTACTTC
TRBV28,TRBJ2-7,.,.,CASSAPGPAYEQYF,TGTGCCAGCAGCGCCCCGGGCCCCGCCTACGAGCAGTACTTC
TRBV20-1,TRBJ1-4,.,.,CSAGPGVNEKLFF,TGCAGTGCTGGCCCGGGGGTTAATGAAAAACTGTTTTTT
TRBV30,TRBJ2-1,many,.,CAWSVHALLPGSYNEQFF,TGTGCCTGGAGTGTCCATGCCCTTCTACCAGGCTCCTACAATGAGCAGTTCTTC
TRBV27,TRBJ2-7,few,.,CASSGHYEQYF,TGTGCCAGCAGTGGTCACTACGAGCAGTACTTC
TRBV20-1,TRBJ2-7,.,.,CSARPGLDYEQYF,TGCAGTGCTAGACCGGGACTCGACTACGAGCAGTACTTC
TRBV6-6,TRBJ2-7,.,TRBD1,CASQDKTGGGYEQYF,TGTGCCAGCCAAGATAAGACAGGGGGTGGCTACGAGCAGTACTTC
TRBV20-1,TRBJ2-3,few,.,CSATPSSTDTQYF,TGCAGTGCTACTCCTTCCAGCACAGATACGCAGTATTTT
TRBV30,TRBJ2-1,.,.,CAWTHPGQTNEQFF,TGTGCCTGGACCCACCCGGGACAAACCAATGAGCAGTTCTTC
TRBV20-1,TRBJ2-6,few,.,CSASPRVSLSGANVLTF,TGCAGTGCTAGTCCCAGGGTTTCGCTCTCTGGGGCCAACGTCCTGACTTTC
TRBV29-1,TRBJ2-3,few,.,CSAEGPGRSDTQYF,TGCAGCGCCGAGGGTCCAGGGAGGTCAGATACGCAGTATTTT
TRBV6-2/TRBV6-3,TRBJ2-1,.,.,CASSPMGGPGNEQFF,TGTGCCAGCAGTCCGATGGGGGGACCAGGCAATGAGCAGTTCTTC
TRBV10-3,TRBJ2-5,.,.,CATQGEIKTQYF,TGTGCCACCCAGGGAGAGATAAAGACCCAGTACTTC
TRBV14,TRBJ1-4,.,.,CASSQDQAGAGEKLFF,TGTGCCAGCAGCCAAGATCAGGCGGGGGCTGGGGAAAAACTGTTTTTT
TRBV6-5,TRBJ2-5,.,TRBD2,CASSSLSGGHQETQYF,TGTGCCAGCAGTTCCCTTAGCGGGGGACACCAAGAGACCCAGTACTTC
TRBV7-2,TRBJ1-5,few,.,CASSPGPGENQPQHF,TGTGCCAGCAGCCCAGGGCCGGGGGAGAATCAGCCCCAGCATTTT
TRBV6-2/TRBV6-3,TRBJ2-7,.,TRBD1,CASSSTRQGPYEQYF,TGTGCCAGCAGCTCAACCCGACAGGGGCCCTACGAGCAGTACTTC
TRBV28,TRBJ1-2,.,.,CASRRNYGYTF,TGTGCCAGCCGACGGAACTATGGCTACACCTTC
TRBV5-1,TRBJ2-5,.,.,CASAHRVGETQYF,TGCGCCAGCGCCCACAGGGTTGGGGAGACCCAGTACTTC
TRBV20-1,TRBJ2-4,.,TRBD2,CSARAASGDLAGSGQNIQYF,TGCAGTGCTAGAGCCGCCTCCGGCGACCTAGCGGGGAGCGGGCAAAACATTCAGTACTTC